This TCR beta chain was sequenced during a study of T cells after yellow fever vaccination. Study as a whole: Each low-cell-number fraction was prepared by means of SMART-Seq v4 Ultra Low Input.

Ten or more counts support this clonotype. Its antigen remains unidentified. Study conclusions and caveats: Primary-vaccination clones mostly resurfaced post-booster (less than 98% CD4, roughly 87% CD8). Weaker in magnitude, the secondary response showed a faster peak on day 5 versus 15.

Germline CDR1 reads SGHTA; CDR2 reads FQGNSA. CDR3 length: 14 residues. The V end lost 5 bases, the J end lost 4 bases, and 14 bases lay between the germline ends. TCRdb reprocessed the 5' RACE reads with MiXCR, giving one entry per CDR3 protein. This table holds roughly 330,000 distinct CDR3 sequences, roughly 6.8% found once. V and J are TRBV7-2 and TRBJ1-1; possible D gene TRBD1, 5 bases. The receptor comes from a man aged 18 to 29 who received the YFV17D yellow fever vaccine. This specimen was PBMCs, taken around 45 days after the first yellow fever vaccination. CDR3 coding DNA: TGTGCCAGCAGCCTCTATGGCGGGACCACTGAAGCTTTCTTT. The encoded protein is CASSLYGGTTEAFF.